The next 32 T cell receptor beta chains were all read from a single sample in a study of T cells in narcolepsy (dated by TCRdb to the late 2010s). Libraries were constructed by the immunoSEQ multiplex PCR assay. Entries here come from immuneACCESS through TCRdb and include only in-frame sequences with V and J called. Some clones fail to appear in such tables; in the studies checked, an unresolved V gene covers under half of the shortfall, and the cause of the remainder is unknown. The table for this sample lists fewer than 35,000 clones; about three quarters of them were counted only once. The ten largest clones take up 1.2% of the sample. The sample taken for sequencing was CD45RA- memory CD4+ T cells from PBMCs. What the cell subset or site label conveys for this sample: memory T cells sorted ex vivo from peripheral blood. Receptor source: a human donor with narcolepsy.

The chain carries TRBV6-6 and TRBJ1-1; maybe TRBD1 (6 bases). CDR1 and CDR2 (germline): MNHNY, SVGAGI (reference sequence). This CDR3 is built from 13 residues. V lost 7 bases and J 10 bases, leaving 19 bases between the germline ends. CDR3 sequence (DNA): TGTGCCAGCAATCCCCCCGGGCAGGGGTTAGCTTTCTTT. Its protein product is CASNPPGQGLAFF.

V is TRBV9 and J is TRBJ2-7, with a weak D call TRBD2 (6 bases). Trimming removed 7 bases at V and 6 bases at J, with 14 bases between. The CDR3 loop spans 12 amino acids. Germline CDR1 reads SGDLS; CDR2 reads YYNGEE. DNA of the CDR3: TGTGCCAGCGGGGAGGAAAGGGGCGAGCAGTACTTC. Translation gives CASGEERGEQYF.

The chain is built from TRBV2 and TRBJ1-1; 9 positions agree with TRBD1. Germline assignment: CDR1 SNHLY and CDR2 FYNNEI. V lost 3 bases to trimming and J lost 4 bases; unmatched junction nucleotides: 6. This CDR3 is 15 amino acids long. In nucleotides, the CDR3 is TGTGCCAGCAGTGACCGGACAGGGGTCGGCACTGAAGCTTTCTTT. As protein: CASSDRTGVGTEAFF.

The chain employs TRBV6-6 and TRBJ1-3; D gene unclear. V was clipped by 7 bases and J by 0 bases, with 13 bases between them. The CDR3 contains 15 residues. Looked up from germline, CDR1 is MNHNY and CDR2 is SVGAGI (reference sequence). The CDR3 region is CASTLTPYSGNTIYF. In DNA form, the CDR3 reads TGTGCCAGCACCCTGACACCATACTCTGGAAACACCATATATTTT.

The rearrangement joins TRBV19 to TRBJ1-5, with 12 bases that match TRBD1. CDR3 length equals 18 residues. CDR1 and CDR2 (germline): LNHDA, SQIVND (reference sequence). After removal of 2 bases from V and 2 bases from J, the junction contained 7 bases not matched to a gene. CDR3 sequence reads: CASSINTGTGGGNQPQHF. The CDR3 DNA sequence: TGTGCCAGTAGTATAAATACCGGGACAGGGGGCGGCAATCAGCCCCAGCATTTT.

The chain has TRBV2 and TRBJ1-1, with D possibly being TRBD1 (5 bases). Germline V gives CDR1 SNHLY, CDR2 FYNNEI. The CDR3 sequence is 13 residues long. V was pared by 0 bases and J by 11 bases, with 13 bases between. This chain's CDR3 is CASSEARGGWAFF. CDR3 coding DNA: TGTGCCAGCAGTGAAGCGCGGGGCGGGTGGGCTTTCTTT.

The chain combines TRBV7-9 with TRBJ2-3; 9 nucleotides line up with TRBD2. After removal of 1 base from V and 5 bases from J, the junction contained 4 bases not matched to a gene. This CDR3 comprises 15 residues. The germline gives CDR1 SEHNR, CDR2 FQNEAQ (reference sequence). CDR3 residues: CASSLEAGGLDTQYF. As DNA, the CDR3 is TGTGCCAGCAGCTTAGAGGCGGGGGGGCTAGATACGCAGTATTTT.

The CDR3 DNA reads TGTGCCAGCAGTGAAGTTCGGGATCAGCCCCAGCATTTT. This gives the protein CASSEVRDQPQHF. This sequence joins TRBV6-1 and TRBJ1-5; no definite D call. Germline V lookup: CDR1 MNHNS, CDR2 SASEGT. V was pared by 1 base and J by 5 bases, with 6 bases between. The CDR3 consists of 13 residues.

J is TRBJ1-4 and V is TRBV9; D gene uncertain. CDR1 is SGDLS, CDR2 YYNGEE, per germline. V was clipped by 4 bases and J by 1 base, with 8 bases between them. The CDR3 loop spans 14 amino acids. CDR3 DNA: TGTGCCAGCAGCCTAGGGCGAACTAATGAAAAACTGTTTTTT. Amino acids: CASSLGRTNEKLFF.

The chain is built from TRBV19 and TRBJ1-5, with a possible D match to TRBD1 (6 bases). Germline CDR1 is LNHDA and CDR2 is SQIVND (reference sequence). V was cut by 0 bases and J by 6 bases, with 15 bases left in between. This CDR3 comprises 16 residues. The CDR3 protein is CASSIDGGGKGQPQHF. CDR3 DNA: TGTGCCAGTAGTATAGACGGGGGGGGCAAAGGTCAGCCCCAGCATTTT.

The CDR3 DNA sequence: TGTGCCAGTAGACACACAACTAATGAAAAACTGTTTTTT. Its translation is CASRHTTNEKLFF. The chain recombines TRBV19 with TRBJ1-4, with unresolved D. This CDR3 has 13 amino acids. V was trimmed by 6 bases and J by 0 bases, leaving 5 bases between them. Germline assignment: CDR1 LNHDA and CDR2 SQIVND (reference sequence).

This clone was seen only once. This chain joins TRBV9 and TRBJ2-2; no clear D gene. Germline V lookup: CDR1 SGDLS, CDR2 YYNGEE. The V and J ends lost 1 base and 1 base respectively, with 11 bases between them. The CDR3 has 16 amino acids. The CDR3 reads CASSVTPQKNTGELFF. The CDR3 DNA sequence: TGTGCCAGCAGCGTAACGCCCCAAAAGAACACCGGGGAGCTGTTTTTT.

The rearrangement joins TRBV27 to TRBJ1-4, with D maybe TRBD1 (5 bases). This CDR3 comprises 14 residues. Germline-derived CDR1 and CDR2 are MNHEY and SMNVEV (reference sequence). Trimming took off 5 bases at V and 7 bases at J, with 14 bases between the two ends. CDR3 DNA sequence: TGTGCCAGCAGTAGGGAAGGGGCCGGTGAAAAACTGTTTTTT. Translating it yields CASSREGAGEKLFF.

This clone has only one observation. The rearrangement uses TRBV5-1 and TRBJ2-2, with 11 positions matching TRBD2. Unmatched junction bases numbered 10, after V lost 3 bases and J lost 6 bases. Germline V CDR1 and CDR2: SGHRS, YFSETQ. This CDR3 spans 17 amino acids. CDR3 DNA: TGCGCCAGCAGCTCGAACCCCTCGACTAGCGGGGCCGGGGAGCTGTTTTTT. It is translated as CASSSNPSTSGAGELFF.

The chain combines TRBV7-9 with TRBJ2-7; D remains ambiguous. Trimming shortened V by 4 bases and J by 2 bases, and 3 bases separated the two germline ends. The CDR3 sequence is 11 residues long. Germline loops: CDR1 SEHNR, CDR2 FQNEAQ (reference sequence). The CDR3 coding sequence is TGTGCCAGCAGCTCCGCCTACGAGCAGTACTTC. It encodes CASSSAYEQYF.

The CDR3 DNA reads TGTGCCAGCGGTTTTTACTCACCTCGTCGGACCTTCAGCGGGGTCCAAGAGACCCAGTACTTC. Residues: CASGFYSPRRTFSGVQETQYF. This sequence joins TRBV9 and TRBJ2-5; TRBD2 matches at 7 bases. Trimming removed 7 bases from V and 1 base from J; junction bases left unmatched: 28. The CDR3 is made up of 21 amino acids. From germline, CDR1 is SGDLS and CDR2 YYNGEE.

The chain uses TRBV7-2 and TRBJ2-1; D might be TRBD1 (5 bases). Germline CDR1 SGHTA, CDR2 FQGNSA. V shed 1 base and J shed 2 bases, with 9 bases lying between them. The length of the CDR3 is 15 residues. The CDR3 coding sequence is TGTGCCAGCAGCTTAGGGGGCGATGCCTACAATGAGCAGTTCTTC. It yields the protein CASSLGGDAYNEQFF.

This clone was counted a few times. The CDR3 sequence: CATSRRGQGGTEAFF. CDR3 DNA: TGTGCCACCAGCAGGAGGGGACAGGGGGGGACTGAAGCTTTCTTT. The chain carries TRBV15 and TRBJ1-1; TRBD1 aligns across 11 bases. V lost 3 bases to trimming and J lost 5 bases; unmatched junction nucleotides: 5. There are 15 residues in the CDR3. Germline V CDR1 and CDR2: LNHNV, YYDKDF (reference sequence).

This chain links TRBV2 with TRBJ1-1; D is undetermined. This CDR3 contains 12 residues. V dropped 1 base and J dropped 7 bases, with 7 bases sitting between them. Germline values: CDR1 SNHLY, CDR2 FYNNEI. CDR3: CASSEEALEAFF. The CDR3 nucleotides read TGTGCCAGCAGTGAAGAGGCCCTTGAAGCTTTCTTT. Drawing the rest from reference TRBV2 and TRBJ1-1, the complete variable domain is EPEVTQTPSHQVTQMGQEVILRCVPISNHLYFYWYRQILGQKVEFLVSFYNNEISEKSEIFDDQFSVERPDGSNFTLKIRSTKLEDSAMYFCASSEEALEAFFGQGTRLTVV.

This sequence joins TRBV25-1 and TRBJ2-7; TRBD2 is a possible D gene (6 bases). The CDR3 is 16 residues long. Trimming removed 3 bases at V and 9 bases at J, with 24 bases between. Germline V lookup: CDR1 MGHDK, CDR2 SYGVNS. CDR3 bases: TGTGCCAGCAGTGATTATAGTTCCGGGGGTCGTGTCGGGCAGTACTTC. This encodes CASSDYSSGGRVGQYF.

The chain has TRBV27 and TRBJ2-5; possible D gene TRBD2, 6 bases. V was pared by 8 bases and J by 4 bases, with 23 bases between. This CDR3 is 16 amino acids long. The V gene's germline CDR1 is MNHEY and CDR2 SMNVEV (reference sequence). The CDR3 reads CASSPHGGKAAETQYF. The CDR3 DNA reads as TGTGCCAGCTCCCCGCACGGCGGGAAGGCAGCAGAGACCCAGTACTTC.

The chain joins TRBV7-8 to TRBJ2-2, with no clear D. V lost 5 bases and J 0 bases, leaving 13 bases between the germline ends. Per germline, CDR1 SGHVS and CDR2 FQNEAQ. The CDR3 is 16 residues long. The CDR3 here is CASSQPQVTNTGELFF. DNA for the CDR3: TGTGCCAGCAGCCAACCCCAGGTTACGAACACCGGGGAGCTGTTTTTT.

The sample holds a few counts of this clone. Here the CDR3 reads CASSFQGAVAFF. The CDR3, as DNA: TGTGCCAGCAGTTTCCAGGGGGCGGTCGCTTTCTTT. The chain has TRBV27 and TRBJ1-1; the match to TRBD1 covers 8 bases. Germline CDR1 is MNHEY and CDR2 is SMNVEV (reference sequence). Unmatched junction bases numbered 5, after V lost 3 bases and J lost 11 bases. This CDR3 region has 12 residues.

This clone was seen a few times. The CDR3, as DNA: TGTGCCAGCAGCTTGCGGACTAGTGGCACAGATACGCAGTATTTT. Translation gives CASSLRTSGTDTQYF. The rearrangement links TRBV5-4 to TRBJ2-3; 7 bases fit TRBD2. The V gene end was trimmed by 1 base and the J gene end by 1 base; junction bases not matched to a gene: 3. Germline V lookup: CDR1 SGHNT, CDR2 YYREEE (reference sequence). The CDR3 consists of 15 residues.

This chain connects TRBV7-9 to TRBJ2-5, with 11 bases matching TRBD2. The DNA matches TRBJ2-7 better at its end, which makes the J call doubtful. The CDR3 extends over 15 amino acids. Per germline, CDR1 SEHNR and CDR2 FQNEAQ (reference sequence). The CDR3 DNA reads TGTGCCAGCAGCATAACTAGCGGGAGTCTGAACGAGCAGTACTTC. Residues: CASSITSGSLNEQYF.

This rearrangement joins TRBV7-7 to TRBJ2-2; 8 bases map to TRBD1. The germline gives CDR1 SSHAT, CDR2 FNYEAQ (reference sequence). The CDR3 is 16 residues long. V shed 5 bases, J shed 5 bases, and the junction held 10 bases outside the gene matches. This CDR3 reads CASSNPGGDWTGELFF. The CDR3, as DNA: TGTGCCAGCAGCAACCCAGGGGGCGACTGGACCGGGGAGCTGTTTTTT.

This rearrangement joins TRBV7-9 to TRBJ2-7, with 9 bases matching TRBD2. This CDR3 comprises 16 residues. Germline V gene data show CDR1 as SEHNR and CDR2 as FQNEAQ (reference sequence). V dropped 1 base and J dropped 5; count of bases not matched to a gene: 9. The CDR3 DNA is TGTGCCAGCAGCTTAGGTCAAGGTAGCGGGAGCGACGAGCAGTACTTC. Its translation is CASSLGQGSGSDEQYF. The entire variable domain, with the rest obtained from reference TRBV7-9 and TRBJ2-7, is as follows: DTGVSQNPRHKITKRGQNVTFRCDPISEHNRLYWYRQTLGQGPEFLTYFQNEAQLEKSRLLSDRFSAERPKGSFSTLEIQRTEQGDSAMYLCASSLGQGSGSDEQYFGPGTRLTVT.

The chain has TRBV6-5 and TRBJ1-5, with D perhaps TRBD1 (5 bases). The CDR3 is 13 amino acids. Germline CDR1 reads MNHEY; CDR2 reads SVGAGI. V was trimmed by 0 bases and J by 7 bases, leaving 7 bases between them. The CDR3 nucleotides are TGTGCCAGCAGTTACTCTCGGGACCAGCCCCAGCATTTT. As protein: CASSYSRDQPQHF.

J is TRBJ2-7 and V is TRBV11-2, with TRBD1 matching over 10 bases. Germline loops: CDR1 SGHAT, CDR2 FQNNGV. V lost 1 base to trimming and J lost 2 bases; unmatched junction nucleotides: 5. CDR3 length: 16 residues. CDR3 in DNA: TGTGCCAGCAGCTTAGGGGCTGGGACAGGGGCCTACGAGCAGTACTTC. This gives the protein CASSLGAGTGAYEQYF.

This clone was counted a few times. The chain recombines TRBV5-1 with TRBJ1-1; D remains unclear. The V gene lost 1 base and the J gene lost 1 base, with 5 bases spanning the gap. The CDR3 has 13 residues. CDR1 is SGHRS, CDR2 YFSETQ, per germline. CDR3 sequence reads: CASSLPGNTEAFF. CDR3 DNA sequence: TGCGCCAGCAGCTTGCCAGGGAACACTGAAGCTTTCTTT.

This chain uses TRBV27 with TRBJ1-2; D call uncertain. The CDR3 extends over 14 amino acids. Germline CDR1 is MNHEY and CDR2 is SMNVEV (reference sequence). Deletions cut 4 bases from V and 8 bases from J, with 17 bases between. CDR3: CASSSPTTEDGYTF. The CDR3 nucleotides are TGTGCCAGCAGTTCGCCGACAACTGAAGACGGCTACACCTTC.

CDR3 sequence (DNA): TGCGCCAGCAGCTCCGGGACAGCGACCTACAATGAGCAGTTCTTC. Amino acids: CASSSGTATYNEQFF. The rearrangement links TRBV4-1 to TRBJ2-1, with TRBD1 identical over 7 bases. V shed 5 bases and J 2 bases; nucleotides not matched to a gene: 6. Germline V CDR1 and CDR2: MGHRA, YSYEKL. The CDR3 length is 15 residues.